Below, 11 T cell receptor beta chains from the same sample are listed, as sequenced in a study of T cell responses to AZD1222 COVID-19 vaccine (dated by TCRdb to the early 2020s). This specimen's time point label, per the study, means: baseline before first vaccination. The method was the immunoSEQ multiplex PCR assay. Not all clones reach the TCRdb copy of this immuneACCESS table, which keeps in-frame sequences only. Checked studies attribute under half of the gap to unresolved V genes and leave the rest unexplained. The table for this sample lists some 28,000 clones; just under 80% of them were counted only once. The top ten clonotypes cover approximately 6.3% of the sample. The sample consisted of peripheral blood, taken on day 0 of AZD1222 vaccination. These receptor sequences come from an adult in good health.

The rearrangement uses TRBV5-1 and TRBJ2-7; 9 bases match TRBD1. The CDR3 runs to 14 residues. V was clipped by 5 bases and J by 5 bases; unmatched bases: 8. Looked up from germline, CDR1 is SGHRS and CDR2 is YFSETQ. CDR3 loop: CASSSRDRANEQYF. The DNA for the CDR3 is TGCGCCAGCAGTTCCCGGGACAGGGCAAACGAGCAGTACTTC.

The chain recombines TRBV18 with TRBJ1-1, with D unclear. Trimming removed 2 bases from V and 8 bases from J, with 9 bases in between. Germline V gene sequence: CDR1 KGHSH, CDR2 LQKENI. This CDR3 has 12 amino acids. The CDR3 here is CASSPVSGEAFF. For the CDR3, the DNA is TGTGCCAGCTCACCAGTCTCCGGGGAAGCTTTCTTT.

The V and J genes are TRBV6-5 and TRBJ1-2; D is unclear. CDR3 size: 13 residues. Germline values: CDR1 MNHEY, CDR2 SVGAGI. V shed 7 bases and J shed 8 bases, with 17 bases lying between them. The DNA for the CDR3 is TGTGCCAGCAAGGTGGACGGCGTTAGGGGCTACACCTTC. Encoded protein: CASKVDGVRGYTF.

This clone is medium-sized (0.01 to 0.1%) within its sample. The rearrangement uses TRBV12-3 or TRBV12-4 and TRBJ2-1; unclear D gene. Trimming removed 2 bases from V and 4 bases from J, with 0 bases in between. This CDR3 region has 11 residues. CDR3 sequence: CASSLYNEQFF. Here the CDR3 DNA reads TGTGCCAGCAGTTTATACAATGAGCAGTTCTTC.

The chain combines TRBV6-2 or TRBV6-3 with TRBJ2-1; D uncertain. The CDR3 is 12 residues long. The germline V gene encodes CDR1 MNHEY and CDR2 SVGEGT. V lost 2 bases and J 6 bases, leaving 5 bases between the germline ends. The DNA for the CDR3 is TGTGCCAGCAGTTACGGTGGCAATGAGCAGTTCTTC. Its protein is CASSYGGNEQFF.

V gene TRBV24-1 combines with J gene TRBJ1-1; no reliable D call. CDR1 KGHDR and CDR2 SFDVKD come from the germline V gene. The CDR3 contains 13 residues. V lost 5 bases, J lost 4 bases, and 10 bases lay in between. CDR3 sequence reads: CATSGSGGTEAFF. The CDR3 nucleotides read TGTGCCACCAGTGGTTCGGGCGGCACTGAAGCTTTCTTT.

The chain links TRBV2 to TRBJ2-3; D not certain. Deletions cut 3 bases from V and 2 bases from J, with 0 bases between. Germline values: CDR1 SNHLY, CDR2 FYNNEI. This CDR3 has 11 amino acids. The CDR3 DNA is TGTGCCAGCAGTGACACAGATACGCAGTATTTT. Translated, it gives CASSDTDTQYF.

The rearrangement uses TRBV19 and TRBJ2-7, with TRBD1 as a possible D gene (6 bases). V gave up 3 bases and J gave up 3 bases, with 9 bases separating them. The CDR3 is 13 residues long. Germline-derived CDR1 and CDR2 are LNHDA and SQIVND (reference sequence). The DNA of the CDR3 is TGTGCCAGTAGTATGGGGGCCTTCTACGAGCAGTACTTC. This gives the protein CASSMGAFYEQYF.

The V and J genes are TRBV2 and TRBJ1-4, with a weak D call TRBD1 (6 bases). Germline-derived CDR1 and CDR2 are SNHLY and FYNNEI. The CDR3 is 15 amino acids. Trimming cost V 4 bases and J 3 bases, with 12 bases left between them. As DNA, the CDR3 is TGTGCCAGCAGTGTAGAGGGGGTAGCTAATGAAAAACTGTTTTTT. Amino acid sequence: CASSVEGVANEKLFF. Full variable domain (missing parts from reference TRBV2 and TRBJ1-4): EPEVTQTPSHQVTQMGQEVILRCVPISNHLYFYWYRQILGQKVEFLVSFYNNEISEKSEIFDDQFSVERPDGSNFTLKIRSTKLEDSAMYFCASSVEGVANEKLFFGSGTQLSVL.

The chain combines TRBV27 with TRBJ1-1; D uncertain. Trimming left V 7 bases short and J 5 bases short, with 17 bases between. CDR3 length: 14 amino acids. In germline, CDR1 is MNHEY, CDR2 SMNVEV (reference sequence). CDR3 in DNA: TGTGCCAGCACCTCAGGAGGTTCTAGAACTGAAGCTTTCTTT. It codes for CASTSGGSRTEAFF.

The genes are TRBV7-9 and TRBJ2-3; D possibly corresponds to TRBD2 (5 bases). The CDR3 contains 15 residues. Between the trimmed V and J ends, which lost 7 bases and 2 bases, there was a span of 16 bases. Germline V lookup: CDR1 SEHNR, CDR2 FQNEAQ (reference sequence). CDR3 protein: CASTPTYGDTDTQYF. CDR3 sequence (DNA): TGTGCCAGCACCCCAACGTACGGGGACACAGATACGCAGTATTTT. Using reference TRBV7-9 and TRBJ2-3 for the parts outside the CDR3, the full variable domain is DTGVSQNPRHKITKRGQNVTFRCDPISEHNRLYWYRQTLGQGPEFLTYFQNEAQLEKSRLLSDRFSAERPKGSFSTLEIQRTEQGDSAMYLCASTPTYGDTDTQYFGPGTRLTVL.